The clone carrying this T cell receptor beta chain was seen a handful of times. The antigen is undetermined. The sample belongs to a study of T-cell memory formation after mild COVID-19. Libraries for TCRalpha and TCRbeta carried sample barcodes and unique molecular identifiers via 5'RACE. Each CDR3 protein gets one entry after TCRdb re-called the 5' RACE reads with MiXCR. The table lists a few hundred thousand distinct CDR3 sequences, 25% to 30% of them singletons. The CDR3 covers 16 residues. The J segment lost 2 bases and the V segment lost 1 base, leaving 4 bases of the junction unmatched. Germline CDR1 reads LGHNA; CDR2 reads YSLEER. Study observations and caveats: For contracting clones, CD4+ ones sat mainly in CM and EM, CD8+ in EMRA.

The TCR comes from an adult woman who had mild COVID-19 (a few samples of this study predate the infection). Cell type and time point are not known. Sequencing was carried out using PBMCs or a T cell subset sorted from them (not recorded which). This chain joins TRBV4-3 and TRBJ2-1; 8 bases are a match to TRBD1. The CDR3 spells CASSQVEQGAYNEQFF. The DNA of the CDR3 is TGCGCCAGCAGCCAAGTAGAACAGGGGGCCTACAATGAGCAGTTCTTC.